These T cell receptor beta chains were read from a single sample in a study of identical twins. MiXCR was run by TCRdb on the 5' RACE reads, yielding one entry per CDR3 protein. This table holds approximately 490,000 distinct CDR3 sequences, 20% to 25% found once. These sequences were also reported in another study, on yellow fever vaccine responses in identical twins.

The source material was CD4+ T cells sorted from blood. Receptors originate from a woman between 18 and 29 years old in good health. Each CDR3 is given with its conserved first and last residue. A D gene is named only where the DNA matches it firmly. Expanded clones get a size class; other rows say once, few or many, or leave the size out.

clone size: -; J gene: TRBJ2-1; V gene: TRBV12-3/TRBV12-4; D gene: -; CDR3 DNA: TGTGCCAGCAGCCCTGGGTCCGGGACCTACAATGAGCAGTTCTTC; CDR3 protein: CASSPGSGTYNEQFF
clone size: -; J gene: TRBJ2-1; V gene: TRBV2; D gene: TRBD2; CDR3 DNA: TGTGCCAGCGGGCGGGGGAACTCCTACAATGAGCAGTTCTTC; CDR3 protein: CASGRGNSYNEQFF
clone size: once; J gene: TRBJ2-1; V gene: TRBV11-1; D gene: -; CDR3 DNA: TGTGCCAGCAGCTTAGAATCGGCAGGTCGTCTTCTACGAGCTAATGAGCAGTTCTTC; CDR3 protein: CASSLESAGRLLRANEQFF
clone size: few; J gene: TRBJ1-1; V gene: TRBV12-3/TRBV12-4; D gene: TRBD1; CDR3 DNA: TGTGCCAGCAGCGAAGCCGGGACAGGGGTGAACACTGAAGCTTTCTTT; CDR3 protein: CASSEAGTGVNTEAFF
clone size: -; J gene: TRBJ2-1; V gene: TRBV10-3; D gene: -; CDR3 DNA: TGTGCCATCAGTGAGGGGGCCTTATACAATGAGCAGTTCTTC; CDR3 protein: CAISEGALYNEQFF
clone size: -; J gene: TRBJ2-3; V gene: TRBV9; D gene: TRBD2; CDR3 DNA: TGTGCCAGCAGCGTAACCGGACTAGCGGGAGAGGATACGCAGTATTTT; CDR3 protein: CASSVTGLAGEDTQYF
clone size: few; J gene: TRBJ2-3; V gene: TRBV10-1; D gene: -; CDR3 DNA: TGCGCCAGCAGCGAAGGGACTGCCACAGATACGCAGTATTTT; CDR3 protein: CASSEGTATDTQYF
clone size: -; J gene: TRBJ2-7; V gene: TRBV3-1; D gene: -; CDR3 DNA: TGTGCCAGCAGCCAAGCGTCAGTGGGTAGGAGCGAGCAGTACTTC; CDR3 protein: CASSQASVGRSEQYF
clone size: -; J gene: TRBJ2-7; V gene: TRBV11-2; D gene: -; CDR3 DNA: TGTGCCAGCAGCTTAGGACGGGTAGGCTACGAGCAGTACTTC; CDR3 protein: CASSLGRVGYEQYF
clone size: -; J gene: TRBJ2-2; V gene: TRBV7-8; D gene: -; CDR3 DNA: TGTGCCAGCAGCTTAGGTCCTTTCGAGTCTGGGGAGCTGTTTTTT; CDR3 protein: CASSLGPFESGELFF
clone size: -; J gene: TRBJ2-3; V gene: TRBV6-1; D gene: -; CDR3 DNA: TGTGCCAGCCATGGGGGACGGATCACAGATACGCAGTATTTT; CDR3 protein: CASHGGRITDTQYF
clone size: -; J gene: TRBJ2-3; V gene: TRBV7-2; D gene: TRBD2; CDR3 DNA: TGTGCCAGCAGCTTACAAGCGGGAGGGCCAGATACGCAGTATTTT; CDR3 protein: CASSLQAGGPDTQYF
clone size: -; J gene: TRBJ2-1; V gene: TRBV11-2; D gene: TRBD2; CDR3 DNA: TGTGCCAGCAGCTTCTGGACTAGCGGGATCTACAATGAGCAGTTCTTC; CDR3 protein: CASSFWTSGIYNEQFF
clone size: few; J gene: TRBJ1-5; V gene: TRBV12-3/TRBV12-4; D gene: -; CDR3 DNA: TGTGCCAGCAGTTCCCGGGGGGCGCAGCATTTT; CDR3 protein: CASSSRGAQHF
clone size: -; J gene: TRBJ2-3; V gene: TRBV11-1; D gene: -; CDR3 DNA: TGTGCCAGCAGCCGGAAAGGCGGGAGAGGGGGAACCACAGATACGCAGTATTTT; CDR3 protein: CASSRKGGRGGTTDTQYF
clone size: -; J gene: TRBJ2-7; V gene: TRBV20-1; D gene: TRBD2; CDR3 DNA: TGCAGTGCTGGACTAGCGGGGGACTCCTACGAGCAGTACTTC; CDR3 protein: CSAGLAGDSYEQYF
clone size: many; J gene: TRBJ1-1; V gene: TRBV6-5; D gene: -; CDR3 DNA: TGTGCCAGCAGTTACTCGACTGGGGGTTCGGGGGCTTTCTTT; CDR3 protein: CASSYSTGGSGAFF
clone size: -; J gene: TRBJ1-2; V gene: TRBV6-2/TRBV6-3; D gene: -; CDR3 DNA: TGTGCCAGCAGTTACCCCGACGGACTCTATGGCTACACCTTC; CDR3 protein: CASSYPDGLYGYTF
clone size: few; J gene: TRBJ1-6; V gene: TRBV27; D gene: -; CDR3 DNA: TGTGCCAACGGGGCGGGGTTGAATTCACCCCTCCACTTT; CDR3 protein: CANGAGLNSPLHF
clone size: -; J gene: TRBJ2-6; V gene: TRBV12-3/TRBV12-4; D gene: -; CDR3 DNA: TGTGCCAGCAGCCAGGGACATTACTCTGGGGCCAACGTCCTGACTTTC; CDR3 protein: CASSQGHYSGANVLTF
clone size: few; J gene: TRBJ2-3; V gene: TRBV7-9; D gene: TRBD2; CDR3 DNA: TGTGCCAGCAGCTCCCGGGGACTAGCGTTGACAGATACGCAGTATTTT; CDR3 protein: CASSSRGLALTDTQYF
clone size: -; J gene: TRBJ1-1; V gene: TRBV4-1; D gene: -; CDR3 DNA: TGCGCCAGCAGCCAAGCCGCAATGAACACTGAAGCTTTCTTT; CDR3 protein: CASSQAAMNTEAFF
clone size: once; J gene: TRBJ2-5; V gene: TRBV24-1; D gene: -; CDR3 DNA: TGTGCCACCAGTGTCACCCAGGGAGGCCAAGAGACCCAGTACTTC; CDR3 protein: CATSVTQGGQETQYF
clone size: few; J gene: TRBJ2-3; V gene: TRBV11-2; D gene: -; CDR3 DNA: TGTGCCAGCAGCCTTACTGGGGGGGCTGGCACAGATACGCAGTATTTT; CDR3 protein: CASSLTGGAGTDTQYF
clone size: few; J gene: TRBJ2-7; V gene: TRBV28; D gene: -; CDR3 DNA: TGTGCCAGCAGTACCCGGGGAAGCGGGTCGTACGAGCAGTACTTC; CDR3 protein: CASSTRGSGSYEQYF
clone size: many; J gene: TRBJ1-1; V gene: TRBV5-1; D gene: -; CDR3 DNA: TGCGCCAGCAGCTTGGAGGGCCGGAACACTGAAGCTTTCTTT; CDR3 protein: CASSLEGRNTEAFF